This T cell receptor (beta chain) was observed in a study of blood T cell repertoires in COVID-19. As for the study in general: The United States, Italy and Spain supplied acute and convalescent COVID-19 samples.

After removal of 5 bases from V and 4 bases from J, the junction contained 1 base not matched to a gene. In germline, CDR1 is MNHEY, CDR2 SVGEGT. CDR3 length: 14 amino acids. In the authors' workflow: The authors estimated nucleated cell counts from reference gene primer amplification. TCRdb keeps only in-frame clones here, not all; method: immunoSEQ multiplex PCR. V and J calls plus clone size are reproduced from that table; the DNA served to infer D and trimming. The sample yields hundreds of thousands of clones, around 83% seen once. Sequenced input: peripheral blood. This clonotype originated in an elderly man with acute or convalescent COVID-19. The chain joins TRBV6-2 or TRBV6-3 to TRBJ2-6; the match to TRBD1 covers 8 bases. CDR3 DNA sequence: TGTGCCAGCAGTAGACAGGGGGGGGCCAACGTCCTGACTTTC. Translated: CASSRQGGANVLTF.